This T cell receptor (beta chain) was obtained from a study of blood T cells in healthy people across ages. Germline CDR1 reads LGHNA; CDR2 reads YNFKEQ. This CDR3 is 16 amino acids long. V gave up 0 bases and J gave up 5 bases, with 16 bases separating them. It was with a sample-barcoded 5' primer and a J-beta primer mix that a second PCR of about 6 to 12 cycles was run. TCRdb reprocessed the 5' RACE reads with MiXCR, giving one entry per CDR3 protein. Of approximately 940,000 distinct CDR3 sequences listed, around 48% were seen once; the top ten hold roughly 12%. The sample consisted of blood. The TCR was taken from a man aged 25-45 years in good health. The chain couples TRBV4-2 to TRBJ1-2, with D hard to call. Written as DNA, the CDR3 is TGTGCCAGCAGCCAAGAGATCGGGGAGCTCCGTTATGGCTACACCTTC. It specifies CASSQEIGELRYGYTF.